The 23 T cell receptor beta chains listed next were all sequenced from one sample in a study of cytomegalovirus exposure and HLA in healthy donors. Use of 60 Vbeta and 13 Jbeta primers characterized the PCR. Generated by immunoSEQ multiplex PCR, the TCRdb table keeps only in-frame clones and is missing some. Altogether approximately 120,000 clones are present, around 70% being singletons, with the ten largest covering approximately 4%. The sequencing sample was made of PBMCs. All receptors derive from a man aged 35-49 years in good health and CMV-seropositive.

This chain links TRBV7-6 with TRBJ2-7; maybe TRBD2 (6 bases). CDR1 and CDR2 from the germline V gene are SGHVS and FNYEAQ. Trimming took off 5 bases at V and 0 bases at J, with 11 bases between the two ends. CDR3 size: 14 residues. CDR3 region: CASSRDSRSYEQYF. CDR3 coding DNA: TGTGCCAGCAGCAGGGACTCCCGCTCCTACGAGCAGTACTTC.

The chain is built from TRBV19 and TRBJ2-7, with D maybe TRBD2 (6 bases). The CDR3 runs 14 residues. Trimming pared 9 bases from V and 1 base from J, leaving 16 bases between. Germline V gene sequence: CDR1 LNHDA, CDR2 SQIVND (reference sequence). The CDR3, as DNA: TGTGCCAGCAGCGCCGGGACTGGGTCCTACGAGCAGTACTTC. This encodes CASSAGTGSYEQYF.

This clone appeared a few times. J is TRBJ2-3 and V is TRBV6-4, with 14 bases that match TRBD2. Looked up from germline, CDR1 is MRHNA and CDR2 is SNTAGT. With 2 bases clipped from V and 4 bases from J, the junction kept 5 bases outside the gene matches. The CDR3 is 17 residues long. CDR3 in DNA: TGTGCCAGCAGTGACGGGACTAGCGGGAGTGGGTCAGATACGCAGTATTTT. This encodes CASSDGTSGSGSDTQYF.

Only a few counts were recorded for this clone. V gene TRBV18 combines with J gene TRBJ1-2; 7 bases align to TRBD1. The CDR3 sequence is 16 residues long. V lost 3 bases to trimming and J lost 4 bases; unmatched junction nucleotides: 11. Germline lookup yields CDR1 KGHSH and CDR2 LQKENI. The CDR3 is CASSPQQGPGSYGYTF. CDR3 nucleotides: TGTGCCAGCTCACCCCAACAGGGGCCCGGCAGCTATGGCTACACCTTC.

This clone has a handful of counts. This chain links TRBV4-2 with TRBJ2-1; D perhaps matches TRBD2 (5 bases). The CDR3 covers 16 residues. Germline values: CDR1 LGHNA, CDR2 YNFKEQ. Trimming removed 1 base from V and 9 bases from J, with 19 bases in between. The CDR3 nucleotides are TGTGCCAGCAGCCAAGTGATAGGACTCGAAGGACCTGAGCAGTTCTTC. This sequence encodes CASSQVIGLEGPEQFF.

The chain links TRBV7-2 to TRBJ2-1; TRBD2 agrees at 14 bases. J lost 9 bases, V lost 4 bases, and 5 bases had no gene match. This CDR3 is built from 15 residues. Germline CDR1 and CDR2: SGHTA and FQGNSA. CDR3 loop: CASSSGLAGEGEQFF. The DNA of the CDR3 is TGTGCCAGCAGCTCGGGACTAGCGGGAGAGGGTGAGCAGTTCTTC.

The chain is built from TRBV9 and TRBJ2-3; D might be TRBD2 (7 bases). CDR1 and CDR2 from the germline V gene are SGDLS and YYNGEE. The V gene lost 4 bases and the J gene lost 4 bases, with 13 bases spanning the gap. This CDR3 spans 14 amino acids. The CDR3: CASSPGGRADTQYF. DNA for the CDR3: TGTGCCAGCAGCCCGGGGGGCCGGGCAGATACGCAGTATTTT. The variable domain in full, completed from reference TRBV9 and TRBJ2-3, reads DSGVTQTPKHLITATGQRVTLRCSPRSGDLSVYWYQQSLDQGLQFLIQYYNGEERAKGNILERFSAQQFPDLHSELNLSSLELGDSALYFCASSPGGRADTQYFGPGTRLTVL.

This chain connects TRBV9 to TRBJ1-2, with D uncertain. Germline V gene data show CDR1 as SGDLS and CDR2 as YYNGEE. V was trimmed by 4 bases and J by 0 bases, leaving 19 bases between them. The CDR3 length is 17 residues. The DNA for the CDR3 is TGTGCCAGCAGCTCCCCGGGAACAGAGCTTTCTAACTATGGCTACACCTTC. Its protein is CASSSPGTELSNYGYTF.

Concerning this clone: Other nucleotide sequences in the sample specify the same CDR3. The chain's CDR3 is CATSRDLTDYGYTF. The CDR3 DNA is TGTGCCACCAGCAGAGATCTGACAGACTATGGCTACACCTTC. This sequence joins TRBV15 and TRBJ1-2; the D gene is possibly TRBD1 (5 bases). Germline V gene lookup returns CDR1 LNHNV and CDR2 YYDKDF (reference sequence). V was clipped by 0 bases and J by 3 bases, with 8 bases between them. CDR3 size: 14 residues.

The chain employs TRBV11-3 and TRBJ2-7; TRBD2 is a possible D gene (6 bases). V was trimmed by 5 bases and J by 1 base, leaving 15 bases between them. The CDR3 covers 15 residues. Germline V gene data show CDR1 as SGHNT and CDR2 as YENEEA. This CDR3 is CASSRGGATSYEQYF. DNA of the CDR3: TGTGCCAGCAGCCGAGGAGGGGCTACTTCCTACGAGCAGTACTTC. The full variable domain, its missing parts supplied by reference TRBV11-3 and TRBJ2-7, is EAGVVQSPRYKIIEKKQPVAFWCNPISGHNTLYWYLQNLGQGPELLIRYENEEAVDDSQLPKDRFSAERLKGVDSTLKIQPAELGDSAVYLCASSRGGATSYEQYFGPGTRLTVT.

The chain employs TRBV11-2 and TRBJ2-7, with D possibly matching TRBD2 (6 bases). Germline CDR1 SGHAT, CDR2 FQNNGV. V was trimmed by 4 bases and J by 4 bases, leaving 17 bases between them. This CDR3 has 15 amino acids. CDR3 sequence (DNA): TGTGCCAGCAGCTCTTCTAGCGATAAGGTGTACGAGCAGTACTTC. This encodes CASSSSSDKVYEQYF. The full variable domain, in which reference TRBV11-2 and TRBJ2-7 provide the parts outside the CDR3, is EAGVAQSPRYKIIEKRQSVAFWCNPISGHATLYWYQQILGQGPKLLIQFQNNGVVDDSQLPKDRFSAERLKGVDSTLKIQPAKLEDSAVYLCASSSSSDKVYEQYFGPGTRLTVT.

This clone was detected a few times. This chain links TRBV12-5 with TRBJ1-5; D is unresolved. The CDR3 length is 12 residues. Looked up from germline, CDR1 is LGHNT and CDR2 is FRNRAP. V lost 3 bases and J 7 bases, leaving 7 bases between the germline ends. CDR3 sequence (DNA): TGTGCTAGTGGTTTCGGTGAGCAGCCCCAGCATTTT. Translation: CASGFGEQPQHF.

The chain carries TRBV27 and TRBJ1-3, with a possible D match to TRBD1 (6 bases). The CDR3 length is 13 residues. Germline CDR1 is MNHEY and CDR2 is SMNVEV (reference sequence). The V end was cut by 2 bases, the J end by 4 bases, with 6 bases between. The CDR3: CASSLQGGNTIYF. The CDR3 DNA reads TGTGCCAGCAGTTTACAGGGGGGAAACACCATATATTTT.

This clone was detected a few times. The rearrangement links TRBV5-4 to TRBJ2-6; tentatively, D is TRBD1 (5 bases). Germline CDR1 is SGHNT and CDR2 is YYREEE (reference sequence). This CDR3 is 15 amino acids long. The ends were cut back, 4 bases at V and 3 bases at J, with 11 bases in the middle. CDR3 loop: CASSDPGYGANVLTF. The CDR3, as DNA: TGTGCCAGCAGCGATCCAGGGTATGGGGCCAACGTCCTGACTTTC.

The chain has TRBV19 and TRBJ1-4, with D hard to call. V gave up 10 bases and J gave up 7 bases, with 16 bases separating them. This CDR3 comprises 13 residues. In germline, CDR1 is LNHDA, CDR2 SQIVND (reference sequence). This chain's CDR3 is CATRRQLSEKLFF. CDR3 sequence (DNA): TGTGCCACCCGGCGGCAGTTGAGTGAAAAACTGTTTTTT.

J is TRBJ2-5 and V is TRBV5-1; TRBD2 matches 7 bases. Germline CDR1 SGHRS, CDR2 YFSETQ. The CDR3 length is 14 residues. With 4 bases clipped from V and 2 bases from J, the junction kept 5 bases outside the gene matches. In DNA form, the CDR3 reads TGCGCCAGCAGCCGCGGGACTAAGCAAGAGACCCAGTACTTC. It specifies CASSRGTKQETQYF.

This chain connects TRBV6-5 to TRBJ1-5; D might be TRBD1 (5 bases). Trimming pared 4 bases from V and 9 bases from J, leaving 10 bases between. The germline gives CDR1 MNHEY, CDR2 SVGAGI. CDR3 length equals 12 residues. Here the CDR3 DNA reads TGTGCCAGCAGTTCCGGGGGTGGGCCCCAGCATTTT. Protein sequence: CASSSGGGPQHF.

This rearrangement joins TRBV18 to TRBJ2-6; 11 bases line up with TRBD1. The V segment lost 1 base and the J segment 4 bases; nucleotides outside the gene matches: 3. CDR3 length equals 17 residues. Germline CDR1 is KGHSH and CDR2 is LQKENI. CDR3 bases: TGTGCCAGCTCACCACTTGGACAGGGGGCCGGGGCCAACGTCCTGACTTTC. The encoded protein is CASSPLGQGAGANVLTF.

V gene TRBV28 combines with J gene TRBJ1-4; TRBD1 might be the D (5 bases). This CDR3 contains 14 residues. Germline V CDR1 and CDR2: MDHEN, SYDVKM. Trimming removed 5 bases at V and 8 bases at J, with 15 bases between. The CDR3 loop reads CASSPTTVGEKLFF. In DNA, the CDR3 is TGTGCCAGCAGTCCGACGACAGTGGGGGAAAAACTGTTTTTT.

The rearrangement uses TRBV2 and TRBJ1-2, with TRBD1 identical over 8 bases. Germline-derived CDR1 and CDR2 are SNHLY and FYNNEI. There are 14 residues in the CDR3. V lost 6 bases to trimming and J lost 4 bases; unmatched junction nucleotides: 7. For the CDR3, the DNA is TGTGCCAGCAGGGAACAGGGGGGTGTCTATGGCTACACCTTC. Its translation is CASREQGGVYGYTF.

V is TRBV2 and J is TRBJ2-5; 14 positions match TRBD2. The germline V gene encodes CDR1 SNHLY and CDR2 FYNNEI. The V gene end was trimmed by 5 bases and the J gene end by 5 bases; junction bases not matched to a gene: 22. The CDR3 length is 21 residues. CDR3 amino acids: CASSPLPKRLAGGRIKETQYF. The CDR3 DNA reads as TGTGCCAGCAGTCCTCTCCCCAAGAGACTAGCGGGGGGGCGGATAAAGGAGACCCAGTACTTC.

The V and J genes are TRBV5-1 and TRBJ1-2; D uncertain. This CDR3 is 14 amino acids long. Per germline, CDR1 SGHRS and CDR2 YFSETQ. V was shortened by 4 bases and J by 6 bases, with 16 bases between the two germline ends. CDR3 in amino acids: CASSPMEGRDGYTF. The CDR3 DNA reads TGCGCCAGCAGCCCCATGGAGGGAAGGGATGGCTACACCTTC. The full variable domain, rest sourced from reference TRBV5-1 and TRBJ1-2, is KAGVTQTPRYLIKTRGQQVTLSCSPISGHRSVSWYQQTPGQGLQFLFEYFSETQRNKGNFPGRFSGRQFSNSRSEMNVSTLELGDSALYLCASSPMEGRDGYTFGSGTRLTVV.

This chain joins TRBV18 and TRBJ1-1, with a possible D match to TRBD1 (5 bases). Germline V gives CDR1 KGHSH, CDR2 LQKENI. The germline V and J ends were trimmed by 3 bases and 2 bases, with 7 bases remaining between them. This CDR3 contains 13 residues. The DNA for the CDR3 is TGTGCCAGCTCACCCAGGGTAAACACTGAAGCTTTCTTT. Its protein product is CASSPRVNTEAFF.